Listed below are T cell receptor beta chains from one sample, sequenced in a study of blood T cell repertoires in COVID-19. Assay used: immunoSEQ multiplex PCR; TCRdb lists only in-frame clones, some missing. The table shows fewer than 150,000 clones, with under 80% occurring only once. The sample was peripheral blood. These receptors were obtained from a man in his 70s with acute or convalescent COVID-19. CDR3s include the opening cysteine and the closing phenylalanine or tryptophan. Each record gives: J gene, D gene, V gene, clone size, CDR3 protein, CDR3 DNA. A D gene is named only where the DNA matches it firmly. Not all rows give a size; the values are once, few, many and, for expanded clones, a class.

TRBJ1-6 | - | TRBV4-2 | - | CASSQETAGLNSPLHF | TGTGCCAGCAGCCAAGAAACAGCCGGCCTAAATTCACCCCTCCACTTT
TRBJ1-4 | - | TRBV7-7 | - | CASSRIGGASEKLFF | TGTGCCAGCAGCCGAATTGGGGGGGCGAGTGAAAAACTGTTTTTT
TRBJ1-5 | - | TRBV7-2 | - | CASSFTGQPQHF | TGTGCCAGCAGCTTCACGGGTCAGCCCCAGCATTTT
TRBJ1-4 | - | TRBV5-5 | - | CASQEDTYLEKLFF | TGTGCCAGCCAAGAGGACACATATTTAGAAAAACTGTTTTTT
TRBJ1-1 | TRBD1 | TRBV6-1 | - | CASSEVGTGGEAFF | TGTGCCAGCAGTGAAGTTGGGACAGGAGGTGAAGCTTTCTTT
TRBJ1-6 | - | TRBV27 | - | CASSLDIGSSPLHF | TGTGCCAGCAGTTTAGACATAGGGAGTTCACCCCTCCACTTT
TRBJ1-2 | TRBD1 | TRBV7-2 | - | CASSLAGGATQRYGYTF | TGTGCCAGCAGCTTAGCAGGGGGCGCGACCCAGCGGTATGGCTACACCTTC
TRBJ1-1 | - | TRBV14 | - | CASSQVWRNTEAFF | TGTGCCAGCAGCCAAGTCTGGAGGAACACTGAAGCTTTCTTT
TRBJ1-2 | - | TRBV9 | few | CASSARQFSLYGYTF | TGTGCCAGCAGCGCTCGACAGTTCTCCCTCTATGGCTACACCTTC
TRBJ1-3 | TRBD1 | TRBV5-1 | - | CASSLGTGGGNTIYF | TGCGCCAGCAGCTTAGGGACAGGGGGTGGAAACACCATATATTTT
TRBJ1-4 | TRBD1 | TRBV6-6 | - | CASSLVGQGGEKLFF | TGTGCCAGCAGTTTAGTTGGACAGGGCGGGGAGAAACTGTTTTTT
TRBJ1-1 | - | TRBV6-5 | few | CASRYPGSNEAFF | TGTGCCAGCCGCTACCCGGGGAGCAATGAAGCTTTCTTT
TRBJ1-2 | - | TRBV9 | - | CASSVAGVGYGYTF | TGTGCCAGCAGCGTAGCAGGGGTGGGCTATGGCTACACCTTC
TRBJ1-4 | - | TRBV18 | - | CASSRSLGEPLFF | TGTGCCAGCTCACGAAGTTTAGGGGAACCACTGTTTTTT
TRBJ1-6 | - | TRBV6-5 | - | CALKGGQDNSPLHF | TGTGCCTTGAAGGGAGGCCAAGATAATTCACCCCTCCACTTT
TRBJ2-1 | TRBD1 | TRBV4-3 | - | CASSRTDRALNEQFF | TGCGCCAGCAGCCGAACGGACAGGGCACTCAATGAGCAGTTCTTC
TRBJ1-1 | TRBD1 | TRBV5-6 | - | CASSLEFGQGARAFF | TGTGCCAGCAGCTTGGAGTTCGGGCAGGGGGCACGAGCTTTCTTT
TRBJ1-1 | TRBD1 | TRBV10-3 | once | CAITPGQGLGAFF | TGTGCCATCACCCCGGGACAGGGTTTGGGAGCTTTCTTT
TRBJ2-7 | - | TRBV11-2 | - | CASSSRPYEQYF | TGTGCCAGCAGCTCGAGGCCCTACGAGCAGTACTTC
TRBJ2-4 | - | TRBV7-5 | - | CVRSLPPGQGAPKNIQYF | TGTGTCAGAAGCTTACCCCCCGGACAGGGGGCGCCGAAAAACATTCAGTACTTC
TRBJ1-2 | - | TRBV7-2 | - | CASRPRLAGADGYTF | TGTGCCAGCAGACCCCGTCTGGCGGGCGCGGATGGCTACACCTTC
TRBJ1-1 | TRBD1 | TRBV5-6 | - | CASSLVGQGAFGAFF | TGTGCCAGCAGCTTGGTTGGGCAGGGGGCATTTGGCGCTTTCTTT
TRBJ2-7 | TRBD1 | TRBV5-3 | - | CARSLPGQGRYEQYF | TGTGCCAGAAGCTTACCGGGACAGGGGCGCTACGAGCAGTACTTC